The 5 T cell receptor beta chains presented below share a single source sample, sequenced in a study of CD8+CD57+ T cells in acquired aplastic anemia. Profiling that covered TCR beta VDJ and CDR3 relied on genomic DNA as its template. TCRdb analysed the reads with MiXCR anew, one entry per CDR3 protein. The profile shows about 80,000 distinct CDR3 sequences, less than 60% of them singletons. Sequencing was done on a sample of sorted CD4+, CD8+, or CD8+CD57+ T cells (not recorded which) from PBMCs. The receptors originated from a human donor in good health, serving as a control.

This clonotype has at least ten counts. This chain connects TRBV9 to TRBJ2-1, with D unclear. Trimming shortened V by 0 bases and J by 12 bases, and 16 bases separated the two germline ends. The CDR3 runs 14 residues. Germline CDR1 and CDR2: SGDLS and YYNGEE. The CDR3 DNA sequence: TGTGCCAGCAGCGTAGAACAACAGCCTACGTCGCAGTTCTTC. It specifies CASSVEQQPTSQFF.

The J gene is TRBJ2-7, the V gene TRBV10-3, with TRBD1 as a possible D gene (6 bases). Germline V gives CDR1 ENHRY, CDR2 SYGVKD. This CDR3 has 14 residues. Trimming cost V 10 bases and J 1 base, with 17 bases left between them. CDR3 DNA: TGTGCCAGCACCCGGACTGGACAGTCCTACGAGCAGTACTTC. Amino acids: CASTRTGQSYEQYF.

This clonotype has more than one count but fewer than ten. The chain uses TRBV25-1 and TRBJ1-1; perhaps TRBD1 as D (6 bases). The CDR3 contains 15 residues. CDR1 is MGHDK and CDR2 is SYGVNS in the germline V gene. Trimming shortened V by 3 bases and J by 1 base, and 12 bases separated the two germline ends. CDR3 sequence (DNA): TGTGCCAGCAGTGACCCCTCGACAGGGAACACTGAAGCTTTCTTT. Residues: CASSDPSTGNTEAFF.

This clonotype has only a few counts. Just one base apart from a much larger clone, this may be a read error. CDR3 in amino acids: CSVEDTGELLF. The CDR3 DNA reads TGCAGCGTTGAAGACACCGGGGAGCTGCTTTTT. The V call is TRBV29-1, the J call TRBJ2-2, with D maybe TRBD2 (5 bases). CDR3 size: 11 residues. Germline lookup yields CDR1 SQVTM and CDR2 ANQGSEA.

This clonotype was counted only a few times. The CDR3 loop is CASSRWRGRYNEQFF. The CDR3 region has the DNA TGTGCCAGCAGTCGGTGGCGGGGCCGTTACAATGAGCAGTTCTTC. The chain joins TRBV6-1 to TRBJ2-1; a weak D match, TRBD2 (6 bases). The CDR3 extends over 15 amino acids. V was cut by 5 bases and J by 4 bases, with 15 bases left in between. From germline, CDR1 is MNHNS and CDR2 SASEGT.